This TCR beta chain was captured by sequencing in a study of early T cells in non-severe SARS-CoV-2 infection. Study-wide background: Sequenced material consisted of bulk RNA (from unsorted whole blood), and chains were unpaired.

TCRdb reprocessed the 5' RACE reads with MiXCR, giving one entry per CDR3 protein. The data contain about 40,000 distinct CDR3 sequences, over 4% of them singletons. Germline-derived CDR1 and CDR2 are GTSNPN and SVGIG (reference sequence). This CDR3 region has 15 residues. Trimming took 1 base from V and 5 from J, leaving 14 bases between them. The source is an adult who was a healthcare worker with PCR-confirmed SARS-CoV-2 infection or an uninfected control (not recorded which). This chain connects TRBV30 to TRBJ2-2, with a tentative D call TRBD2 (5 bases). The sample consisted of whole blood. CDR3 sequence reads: CAWSDSLRATGELFF. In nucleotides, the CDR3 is TGTGCCTGGAGTGACTCTTTGAGGGCAACCGGGGAGCTGTTTTTT. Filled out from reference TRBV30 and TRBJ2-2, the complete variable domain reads SQTIHQWPATLVQPVGSPLSLECTVEGTSNPNLYWYRQAAGRGLQLLFYSVGIGQISSEVPQNLSASRPQDRQFILSSKKLLLSDSGFYLCAWSDSLRATGELFFGEGSRLTVL.